This T cell receptor (beta chain) was sequenced for a study of blood T cells in healthy people across ages. About the study: About one barcoded beta molecule per two T cells came from capture by template switching. Whole-study results and caveats: Estimated diversity, derived from one million T cells, was regarded as an underestimate. A roughly linear fall in TCR beta diversity per million T cells was seen with increasing age.

Of note for this clonotype: Its antigen remains unidentified.

CDR3 length equals 16 residues. The germline CDR1 and CDR2 sequences are SGHRS and YFSETQ. The trim removed 4 bases at V and 1 base at J, leaving 10 bases unmatched. It was with a sample-barcoded 5' primer and a J-beta primer mix that a second PCR of roughly 7 to 12 cycles was run. TCRdb used MiXCR to reprocess the 5' RACE reads, holding one entry per CDR3 protein. The sample shows hundreds of thousands of distinct CDR3 sequences, 45% to 65% of them seen only once. Material for sequencing was blood. The TCR originated in a man in his 60s in good health. This sequence joins TRBV5-1 and TRBJ1-1; TRBD1 agrees at 7 bases. The CDR3 spells CASSRSPGQWNTEAFF. In nucleotides, the CDR3 is TGCGCCAGCAGCCGATCACCGGGACAGTGGAACACTGAAGCTTTCTTT. Full variable domain (outside the CDR3, taken from reference TRBV5-1 and TRBJ1-1): KAGVTQTPRYLIKTRGQQVTLSCSPISGHRSVSWYQQTPGQGLQFLFEYFSETQRNKGNFPGRFSGRQFSNSRSEMNVSTLELGDSALYLCASSRSPGQWNTEAFFGQGTRLTVV.